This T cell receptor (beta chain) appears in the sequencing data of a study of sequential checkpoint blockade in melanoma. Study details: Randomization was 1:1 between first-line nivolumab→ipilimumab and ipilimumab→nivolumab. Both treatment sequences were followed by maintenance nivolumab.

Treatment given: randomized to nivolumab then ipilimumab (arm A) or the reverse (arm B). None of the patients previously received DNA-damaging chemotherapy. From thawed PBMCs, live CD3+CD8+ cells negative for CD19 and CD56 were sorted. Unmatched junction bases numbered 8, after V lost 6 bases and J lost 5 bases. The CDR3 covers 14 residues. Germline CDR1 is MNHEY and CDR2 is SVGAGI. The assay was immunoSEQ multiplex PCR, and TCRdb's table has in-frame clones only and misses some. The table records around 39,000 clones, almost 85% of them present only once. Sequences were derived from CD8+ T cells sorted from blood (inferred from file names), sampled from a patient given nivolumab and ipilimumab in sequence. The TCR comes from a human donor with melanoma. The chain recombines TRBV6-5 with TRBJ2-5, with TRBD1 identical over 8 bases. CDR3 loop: CASSDDRGWETQYF. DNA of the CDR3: TGTGCCAGCAGCGATGACAGGGGCTGGGAGACCCAGTACTTC.